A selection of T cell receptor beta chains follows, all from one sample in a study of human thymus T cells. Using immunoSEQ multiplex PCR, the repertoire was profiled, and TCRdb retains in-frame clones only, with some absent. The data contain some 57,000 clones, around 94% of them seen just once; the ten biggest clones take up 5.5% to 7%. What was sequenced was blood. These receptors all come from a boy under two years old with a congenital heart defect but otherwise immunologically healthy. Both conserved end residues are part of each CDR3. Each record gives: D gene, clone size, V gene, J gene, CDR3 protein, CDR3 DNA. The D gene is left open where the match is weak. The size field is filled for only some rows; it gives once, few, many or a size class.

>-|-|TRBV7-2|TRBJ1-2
CASSLGAGYGYTF
TGTGCCAGCAGCTTAGGTGCGGGCTATGGCTACACCTTC
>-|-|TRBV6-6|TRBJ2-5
CASSYSIARGQETQYF
TGTGCCAGCAGTTACTCGATCGCACGGGGGCAAGAGACCCAGTACTTC
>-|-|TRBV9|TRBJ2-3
CASSQDTDTQYF
TGTGCCAGCAGCCAAGACACAGATACGCAGTATTTT
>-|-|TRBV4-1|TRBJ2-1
CASSQGDRGRDEQFF
TGCGCCAGCAGCCAAGGGGACCGGGGGCGGGATGAGCAGTTCTTC
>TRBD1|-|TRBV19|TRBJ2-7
CASSIRGQHYEQYF
TGTGCCAGTAGTATACGGGGACAGCACTACGAGCAGTACTTC
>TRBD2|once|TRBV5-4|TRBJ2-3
CASSLGGGGARDTQYF
TGTGCCAGCAGCTTGGGAGGCGGGGGGGCAAGGGATACGCAGTATTTT
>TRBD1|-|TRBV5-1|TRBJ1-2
CASSLPGQGGYGYTF
TGCGCCAGCAGCTTGCCCGGACAGGGCGGCTATGGCTACACCTTC
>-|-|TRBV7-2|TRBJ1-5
CASSLVFTFNQPQHF
TGTGCCAGCAGCTTAGTATTTACGTTCAATCAGCCCCAGCATTTT
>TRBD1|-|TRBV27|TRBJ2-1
CASSPGTGRYNEQFF
TGTGCCAGCAGTCCCGGGACAGGCCGATACAATGAGCAGTTCTTC
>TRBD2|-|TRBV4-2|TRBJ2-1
CASSGSGGHSYNEQFF
TGTGCCAGCAGCGGTAGCGGGGGTCATTCCTACAATGAGCAGTTCTTC
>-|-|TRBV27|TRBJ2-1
CASSKDPSWNEQFF
TGTGCCAGCAGTAAGGACCCCTCCTGGAATGAGCAGTTCTTC
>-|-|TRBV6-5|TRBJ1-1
CASSYRQGGTEAFF
TGTGCCAGCAGTTACAGACAAGGGGGCACTGAAGCTTTCTTT
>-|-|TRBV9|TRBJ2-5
CASSVDEGARETQYF
TGTGCCAGCAGCGTAGACGAGGGAGCAAGGGAGACCCAGTACTTC
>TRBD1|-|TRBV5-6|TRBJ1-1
CASSPDWGQGNTEAFF
TGTGCCAGCAGCCCCGATTGGGGACAGGGGAACACTGAAGCTTTCTTT
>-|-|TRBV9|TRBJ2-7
CASSVDGGTSGEQYF
TGTGCCAGCAGCGTAGATGGGGGTACCTCCGGCGAGCAGTACTTC
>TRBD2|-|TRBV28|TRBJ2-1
CASGPGAGGLNEQFF
TGTGCCAGCGGACCGGGAGCGGGAGGGTTAAATGAGCAGTTCTTC
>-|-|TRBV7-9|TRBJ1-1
CASSLISGPYTEAFF
TGTGCCAGCAGCTTGATCTCCGGGCCTTACACTGAAGCTTTCTTT
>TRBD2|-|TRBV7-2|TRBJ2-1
CASRVTSGSNEQFF
TGTGCCAGCAGGGTGACTAGCGGGAGCAATGAGCAGTTCTTC
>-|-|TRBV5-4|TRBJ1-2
CASSLDFIYGYTF
TGTGCCAGCAGCTTGGACTTCATCTATGGCTACACCTTC
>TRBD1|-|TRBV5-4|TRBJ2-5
CASSAGTGRKETQYF
TGTGCCAGCAGTGCAGGGACAGGGAGAAAAGAGACCCAGTACTTC
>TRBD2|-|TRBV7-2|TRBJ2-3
CASSLTGLAGGQTDTQYF
TGTGCCAGCAGCTTAACCGGACTAGCGGGGGGTCAGACGGATACGCAGTATTTT
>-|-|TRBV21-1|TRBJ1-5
CASSKGGIQPQHF
TGTGCCAGCAGCAAAGGCGGGATTCAGCCCCAGCATTTT
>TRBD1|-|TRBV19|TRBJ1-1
CASSIEPLDRGGEAFF
TGTGCCAGTAGTATAGAACCATTGGACAGGGGCGGTGAAGCTTTCTTT
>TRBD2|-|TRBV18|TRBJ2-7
CASSPREGNEQYF
TGTGCCAGCTCACCAAGGGAGGGGAACGAGCAGTACTTC
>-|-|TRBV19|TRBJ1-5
CASSFTGTTSNQPQHF
TGTGCCAGTAGTTTTACCGGGACAACTAGCAATCAGCCCCAGCATTTT
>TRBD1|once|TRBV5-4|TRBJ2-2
CASSPGTGRNTGELFF
TGTGCCAGCAGCCCCGGGACAGGTCGTAACACCGGGGAGCTGTTTTTT
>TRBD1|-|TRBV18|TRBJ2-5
CASSPPTGGETQYF
TGTGCCAGCTCACCCCCTACAGGGGGAGAGACCCAGTACTTC
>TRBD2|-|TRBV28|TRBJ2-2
CASSFSSGTSGRTGELFF
TGTGCCAGCAGTTTCTCATCCGGGACTAGCGGGAGGACCGGGGAGCTGTTTTTT
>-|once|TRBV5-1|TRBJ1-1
CASSPGDRNTEAFF
TGCGCCAGCAGCCCCGGGGACCGCAACACTGAAGCTTTCTTT
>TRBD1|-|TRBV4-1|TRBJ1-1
CASSQQGGITEAFF
TGCGCCAGCAGCCAGCAGGGGGGTATCACTGAAGCTTTCTTT
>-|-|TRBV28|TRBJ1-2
CASSLRKVDGYTF
TGTGCCAGCAGTTTAAGGAAGGTAGATGGCTACACCTTC
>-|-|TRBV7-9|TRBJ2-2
CASSPYVPRDKELFF
TGTGCCAGCAGCCCTTATGTACCCCGGGACAAAGAGCTGTTTTTT
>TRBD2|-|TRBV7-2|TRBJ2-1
CASSLAPAGGSYNEQFF
TGTGCCAGCAGCTTAGCGCCAGCGGGGGGCTCCTACAATGAGCAGTTCTTC
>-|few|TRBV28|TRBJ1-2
CASFWEYGYTF
TGTGCCAGTTTTTGGGAATATGGCTACACCTTC
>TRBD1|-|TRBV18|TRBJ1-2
CASSPNRGFGYGYTF
TGTGCCAGCTCACCCAACAGGGGGTTCGGCTATGGCTACACCTTC
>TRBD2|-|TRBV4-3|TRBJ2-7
CASSQEWLAGGHSYEQYF
TGCGCCAGCAGCCAAGAGTGGCTAGCGGGGGGCCACTCCTACGAGCAGTACTTC
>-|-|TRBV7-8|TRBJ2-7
CASRKGSFSFSYEQYF
TGTGCCAGCAGAAAAGGGAGCTTTTCCTTCTCCTACGAGCAGTACTTC
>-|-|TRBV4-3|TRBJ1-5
CASSQADSNQPQHF
TGCGCCAGCAGCCAAGCGGATAGCAATCAGCCCCAGCATTTT
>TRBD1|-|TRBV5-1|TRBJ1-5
CASSVTGEGNQPQHF
TGCGCCAGCAGCGTAACAGGGGAGGGGAATCAGCCCCAGCATTTT
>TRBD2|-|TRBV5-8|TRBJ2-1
CASSPRASGGVGEQFF
TGTGCCAGCAGCCCACGAGCTAGCGGGGGTGTAGGAGAGCAGTTCTTC
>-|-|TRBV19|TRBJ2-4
CASSMTLAKNIQYF
TGTGCCAGTAGTATGACTCTAGCCAAAAACATTCAGTACTTC
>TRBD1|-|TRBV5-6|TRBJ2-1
CASSPPGTDEQFF
TGTGCCAGCAGCCCTCCCGGGACAGACGAGCAGTTCTTC
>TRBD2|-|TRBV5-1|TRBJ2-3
CASSSSGGARLYGDTQYF
TGCGCCAGCAGCTCGTCCGGGGGGGCCCGTCTATATGGGGATACGCAGTATTTT
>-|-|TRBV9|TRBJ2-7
CASSVGRAPAGEQYF
TGTGCCAGCAGCGTAGGACGGGCCCCGGCGGGGGAGCAGTACTTC
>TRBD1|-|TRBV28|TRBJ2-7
CASSSPPYGTGSSEQYF
TGTGCCAGCAGTTCCCCCCCGTACGGGACAGGGTCTTCCGAGCAGTACTTC
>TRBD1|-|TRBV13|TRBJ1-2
CASSWGQGTYTF
TGTGCCAGCAGCTGGGGACAGGGTACCTACACCTTC
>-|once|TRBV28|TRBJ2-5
CASSLSGLEETQYF
TGTGCCAGCAGTTTATCCGGACTGGAAGAGACCCAGTACTTC
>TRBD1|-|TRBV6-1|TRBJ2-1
CASRQGHLSYNEQFF
TGTGCCAGCCGACAGGGCCACCTTTCCTACAATGAGCAGTTCTTC
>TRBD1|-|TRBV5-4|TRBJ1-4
CASSLGTGVGKLFF
TGTGCCAGCAGCCTCGGGACAGGGGTGGGAAAACTGTTTTTT
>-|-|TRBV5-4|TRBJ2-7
CASSLASGRYEQYF
TGTGCCAGCAGCTTGGCGTCAGGGAGGTACGAGCAGTACTTC
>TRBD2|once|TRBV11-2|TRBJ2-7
CASSPRTRLSEQYF
TGTGCCAGCAGCCCAAGGACTAGGTTGAGTGAGCAGTACTTC
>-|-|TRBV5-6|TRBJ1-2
CASSGWDRFNYGYTF
TGTGCCAGCAGCGGTTGGGACCGATTTAACTATGGCTACACCTTC
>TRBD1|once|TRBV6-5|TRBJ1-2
CASSYTRQGTNYGYTF
TGTGCCAGCAGTTACACCCGACAGGGAACTAACTATGGCTACACCTTC